This TCR beta chain was profiled in a study of cytomegalovirus exposure and HLA in healthy donors. Both 60 Vbeta primers and 13 Jbeta primers went into the PCR. Here immunoSEQ multiplex PCR was the method, and the copy in TCRdb shows in-frame clones only, minus some. The sample carries roughly 140,000 clones, 50% to 75% recorded once. Per germline, CDR1 SGHNT and CDR2 YYREEE (reference sequence). The germline V and J ends were trimmed by 4 bases and 4 bases, with 15 bases remaining between them. CDR3 length: 15 amino acids. The specimen was PBMCs. This receptor was taken from a woman in her twenties or thirties in good health and CMV-seropositive. The chain recombines TRBV5-4 with TRBJ2-1; D is perhaps TRBD2 (6 bases). The CDR3 spells CASSHRDWNYNEQFF. The CDR3 bases are TGTGCCAGCAGCCACCGGGACTGGAATTACAATGAGCAGTTCTTC.